Shown below are 24 T cell receptor beta chains from a single sample sequenced in a study of response to subunit inactivated influenza vaccine (dated by TCRdb to between 2017 and 2018). The library was made by RT-PCR. For sequencing, an Illumina HiSeq 2500 was employed. In TCRdb, the public reads were trimmed at Q25 with fastp and aligned with MiXCR, with productive beta chains retained. Rows merge per CDR3 protein into single entries with the most common DNA and genes. This sample is represented by about 570,000 distinct CDR3 sequences; 11% of them were singletons. The ten top clones hold approximately 9.9% of the sample. These sequences were also reported in another study, on T cells expressing NK-cell markers. As the second study states: TCR beta cDNA libraries were made by 5'RACE template switching that added a universal primer site and unique molecular identifiers.

Sequencing was performed on PBMCs from blood, taken on the day of vaccination. The receptors were sampled from a man aged 50 to 59 who received an inactivated influenza vaccine. Donor details come from another sample of the same person, matched by shared clones.

This clonotype was counted a few times. The CDR3 coding sequence is TGCAGTGCTAGAGGTTTCGGGACAGCACCTTACGAGCAGTACTTC. Encoded protein: CSARGFGTAPYEQYF. The V gene is TRBV20-1, the J gene TRBJ2-7; TRBD1 agrees at 7 bases. V was clipped by 1 base and J by 4 bases; unmatched bases: 10. The CDR3 has 15 residues. From germline, CDR1 is DFQATT and CDR2 SNEGSKA (reference sequence).

This rearrangement joins TRBV6-2 or TRBV6-3 to TRBJ2-1; D possibly corresponds to TRBD2 (5 bases). In germline, CDR1 is MNHEY, CDR2 SVGEGT. Between the trimmed V and J ends, which lost 5 bases and 0 bases, there was a span of 11 bases. CDR3 length: 15 amino acids. In DNA form, the CDR3 reads TGTGCCAGCAGTCCAGGACTTAACTCCTACAATGAGCAGTTCTTC. Translated, it gives CASSPGLNSYNEQFF.

This clonotype was seen more than once but under ten times. The rearrangement joins TRBV7-9 to TRBJ1-1, with D uncertain. Germline CDR1 and CDR2: SEHNR and FQNEAQ (reference sequence). CDR3 length: 12 residues. V shed 1 base and J shed 7 bases, with 7 bases lying between them. CDR3 in amino acids: CASSLVPNEAFF. CDR3 DNA: TGTGCCAGCAGCTTAGTGCCGAATGAAGCTTTCTTT.

A few counts support this clonotype. This rearrangement joins TRBV7-3 to TRBJ2-5, with a tentative D call TRBD1 (6 bases). CDR1 and CDR2 from the germline V gene are SGHTA and FQGTGA. The length of the CDR3 is 14 residues. The ends were cut back, 5 bases at V and 5 bases at J, with 15 bases in the middle. The CDR3 spells CASSDDRFSETQYF. The CDR3 nucleotides read TGTGCCAGCAGCGATGACAGGTTCTCGGAGACCCAGTACTTC. Full variable domain (outside the CDR3, taken from reference TRBV7-3 and TRBJ2-5): GAGVSQTPSNKVTEKGKYVELRCDPISGHTALYWYRQSLGQGPEFLIYFQGTGAADDSGLPNDRFFAVRPEGSVSTLKIQRTERGDSAVYLCASSDDRFSETQYFGPGTRLLVL.

The rearrangement links TRBV6-5 to TRBJ2-2; the match to TRBD1 covers 9 bases. Germline V gene lookup returns CDR1 MNHEY and CDR2 SVGAGI. V lost 4 bases and J lost 3; bases outside the gene matches: 6. This CDR3 contains 16 residues. The CDR3 nucleotides read TGTGCCAGCAGTTCCGAGGGGACAGGGCACACCGGGGAGCTGTTTTTT. Translating it yields CASSSEGTGHTGELFF.

This clonotype turned up a few times. The J gene is TRBJ2-7, the V gene TRBV11-2; D may match TRBD1 or TRBD2 (5 bases each). The V gene lost 1 base and the J gene lost 0 bases, with 13 bases spanning the gap. This CDR3 spans 16 amino acids. Germline lookup yields CDR1 SGHAT and CDR2 FQNNGV. This CDR3 reads CASSLGGPHPSYEQYF. CDR3 in DNA: TGTGCCAGCAGCTTAGGGGGACCCCACCCCTCCTACGAGCAGTACTTC.

The genes are TRBV30 and TRBJ2-1; TRBD2 matches 16 bases. Germline values: CDR1 GTSNPN, CDR2 SVGIG (reference sequence). The CDR3 spans 16 residues. Unmatched junction bases numbered 8, after V lost 4 bases and J lost 8 bases. The CDR3 loop is CAWTLGTSGGAYEQFF. The CDR3 DNA is TGTGCCTGGACCCTCGGGACTAGCGGGGGGGCCTATGAGCAGTTCTTC.

J is TRBJ2-7 and V is TRBV4-3, with D possibly TRBD1 on 6 matching bases. The CDR3 is made up of 15 amino acids. The germline gives CDR1 LGHNA, CDR2 YSLEER. V was trimmed by 1 base and J by 4 bases, leaving 14 bases between them. DNA for the CDR3: TGCGCCAGCAGCCAAGCCACAGGGTGGACGTACGAGCAGTACTTC. The encoded protein is CASSQATGWTYEQYF.

In its sample, this clonotype was seen many times. The genes are TRBV20-1 and TRBJ2-1, with 10 bases lining up with TRBD2. This CDR3 comprises 15 residues. CDR1 and CDR2 (germline): DFQATT, SNEGSKA (reference sequence). Germline trimming cut 6 bases from V and 3 bases from J; bases unmatched to any gene: 8. The CDR3 spells CSAEGTSVSYNEQFF. The CDR3 DNA is TGCAGTGCCGAAGGGACTAGCGTAAGCTACAATGAGCAGTTCTTC.

The chain carries TRBV4-3 and TRBJ2-7, with unresolved D. CDR3 size: 16 residues. The V end was cut by 0 bases, the J end by 5 bases, with 17 bases between. Germline CDR1 LGHNA, CDR2 YSLEER. CDR3 loop: CASSQDRLINPHEQYF. Written as DNA, the CDR3 is TGCGCCAGCAGCCAAGATCGGCTGATCAATCCCCACGAGCAGTACTTC.

In its sample, this clonotype was seen a few times. The V and J genes are TRBV10-3 and TRBJ2-5; D remains ambiguous. There are 14 residues in the CDR3. V was cut by 1 base and J by 1 base, with 7 bases left in between. In germline, CDR1 is ENHRY, CDR2 SYGVKD. This chain's CDR3 is CAISELGSQETQYF. The CDR3, as DNA: TGTGCCATCAGTGAGTTAGGCAGCCAAGAGACCCAGTACTTC.

The table lists this clonotype with a few counts. V and J are TRBV20-1 and TRBJ1-3; a possible D gene is TRBD1 (5 bases). The CDR3 runs 14 residues. The V gene lost 6 bases and the J gene lost 0 bases, with 12 bases spanning the gap. Germline V CDR1 and CDR2: DFQATT, SNEGSKA (reference sequence). CDR3 in DNA: TGCAGTGCGACTCGACAGAGCTCTGGAAACACCATATATTTT. Amino acids: CSATRQSSGNTIYF.

This clonotype was counted only a few times. The chain employs TRBV4-3 and TRBJ2-3; 8 bases are shared with TRBD1. This CDR3 contains 14 residues. Germline V lookup: CDR1 LGHNA, CDR2 YSLEER. J gave up 5 bases and V 0 bases, and 1 base lay outside the gene matches. The DNA for the CDR3 is TGCGCCAGCAGCCAAGATACAGGGGGAGATACGCAGTATTTT. This translates into CASSQDTGGDTQYF.

The V and J genes are TRBV29-1 and TRBJ2-3; no reliable D call. The V gene's germline CDR1 is SQVTM and CDR2 ANQGSEA. This CDR3 comprises 13 residues. Trimming stripped 4 bases from V and 2 bases from J, with 10 bases between. The DNA of the CDR3 is TGCAGCGTTGGAGGTGGTTACACAGATACGCAGTATTTT. Translated, it gives CSVGGGYTDTQYF.

This clonotype was seen more than once but under ten times. The gene calls are TRBV12-3 or TRBV12-4 and TRBJ2-1; D may be TRBD2 (6 bases). The V end lost 6 bases, the J end lost 9 bases, and 18 bases lay between the germline ends. The CDR3 covers 14 residues. The CDR3 DNA follows: TGTGCCAGCAGCCGACTAGTTTCTCGTGGTGAGCAGTTCTTC. This codes for CASSRLVSRGEQFF.

A few counts support this clonotype. The chain recombines TRBV3-1 with TRBJ2-7; 10 nucleotides align to TRBD2. V trimming: 1 base; J trimming: 1 base; junction bases outside the gene matches: 4. The CDR3 has 16 amino acids. CDR1 LGHDT and CDR2 YNNKEL come from the germline V gene (reference sequence). This CDR3 is CASSQVETSGSYEQYF. The CDR3 nucleotides are TGTGCCAGCAGCCAAGTGGAGACTAGCGGGTCCTACGAGCAGTACTTC.

The V and J genes are TRBV20-1 and TRBJ2-1; D is ambiguous. V shed 3 bases and J shed 0 bases, with 12 bases lying between them. This CDR3 has 15 residues. Per the germline V gene, CDR1 is DFQATT and CDR2 is SNEGSKA (reference sequence). Here the CDR3 reads CSARLTVHSYNEQFF. As DNA, the CDR3 is TGCAGTGCTAGGCTTACAGTCCACTCCTACAATGAGCAGTTCTTC.

The sample holds a few counts of this clonotype. The chain joins TRBV29-1 to TRBJ1-2; D gene ambiguous. CDR1 and CDR2 (germline): SQVTM, ANQGSEA. CDR3 size: 11 residues. V dropped 7 bases and J dropped 8 bases, with 14 bases sitting between them. CDR3 in DNA: TGCAGCGCCTTGACGTACAAAGGCTACACCTTC. This translates into CSALTYKGYTF.

This clonotype has only a few counts. The chain is built from TRBV11-2 and TRBJ1-6; 7 positions match TRBD1. J was trimmed by 8 bases and V by 1 base; bases with no gene match: 8. This CDR3 spans 16 amino acids. Germline V CDR1 and CDR2: SGHAT, FQNNGV. CDR3 sequence (DNA): TGTGCCAGCAGCTTAGTAGGAGGGACAGCTTATTCACCCCTCCACTTT. This sequence encodes CASSLVGGTAYSPLHF.

The CDR3 region has the DNA TGTGCCAGCAGCTTAAATGGGGATTATTACGGGGAGCTGTTTTTT. This encodes CASSLNGDYYGELFF. This rearrangement joins TRBV7-3 to TRBJ2-2, with D unclear. CDR3 length: 15 residues. With 1 base removed from V and 7 bases from J, the gap between germline ends came to 13 bases. Germline V gene sequence: CDR1 SGHTA, CDR2 FQGTGA.

This clonotype has ten or more counts. The rearrangement joins TRBV12-3 or TRBV12-4 to TRBJ2-2; D is undetermined. Trimming removed 6 bases from V and 2 bases from J, with 7 bases in between. There are 13 residues in the CDR3. The CDR3 DNA follows: TGTGCCAGCAGGCTAAGTAACACCGGGGAGCTGTTTTTT. Encoded protein: CASRLSNTGELFF.

V and J are TRBV27 and TRBJ2-7; no clear D. Germline V gene sequence: CDR1 MNHEY, CDR2 SMNVEV (reference sequence). V shed 4 bases and J shed 4 bases, with 14 bases lying between them. This CDR3 comprises 14 residues. CDR3 nucleotide sequence: TGTGCCAGCAGTTCTTCCGGTTTTGTATACGAGCAGTACTTC. This translates into CASSSSGFVYEQYF.

The gene calls are TRBV5-1 and TRBJ2-2, with TRBD2 as a possible D gene (5 bases). Looked up from germline, CDR1 is SGHRS and CDR2 is YFSETQ. V was shortened by 1 base and J by 7 bases, with 11 bases between the two germline ends. The CDR3 consists of 14 residues. Here the CDR3 DNA reads TGCGCCAGCAGCTTGCGGGGTCGGGACGGGGAGCTGTTTTTT. Protein product: CASSLRGRDGELFF. Full variable domain (outside the CDR3, taken from reference TRBV5-1 and TRBJ2-2): KAGVTQTPRYLIKTRGQQVTLSCSPISGHRSVSWYQQTPGQGLQFLFEYFSETQRNKGNFPGRFSGRQFSNSRSEMNVSTLELGDSALYLCASSLRGRDGELFFGEGSRLTVL.

The chain is built from TRBV20-1 and TRBJ2-2, with TRBD2 as a possible D gene (5 bases). Germline lookup yields CDR1 DFQATT and CDR2 SNEGSKA (reference sequence). The CDR3 length is 13 residues. The V end lost 3 bases, the J end lost 6 bases, and 11 bases lay between the germline ends. The CDR3 nucleotides are TGCAGTGCTAGCTCGGACTTCGCCGGGGAGCTGTTTTTT. Translation gives CSASSDFAGELFF.